Following are 27 T cell receptor beta chains from one sample sequenced in a study of CD8+CD57+ T cells in acquired aplastic anemia (dated by TCRdb to 2017 to 2018). The run used an Illumina HiSeq 2000. TCR beta VDJ combination and CDR3 sequence profiling used genomic DNA as the template. Using fastp trimming at Q25 and MiXCR clonotype assembly, TCRdb reanalyzed the public sequencing data and kept in-frame beta chains. Every entry covers one CDR3 protein and lists the most common genes and DNA from its rows. Within this sample are over 200,000 distinct CDR3 sequences, with around 60% of them counted one time only. The ten largest clones add up to 25% to 35% of the sample. Sequenced sample: sorted CD4+, CD8+, or CD8+CD57+ T cells (not recorded which) from PBMCs. The source of these receptors is a human donor in good health.

The count of this clonotype is one. The V call is TRBV2, the J call TRBJ1-6; 9 positions agree with TRBD1. CDR3 length: 15 residues. With 7 bases clipped from V and 7 bases from J, the junction kept 8 bases outside the gene matches. CDR1 is SNHLY, CDR2 FYNNEI, per germline. For the CDR3, the DNA is TGTGCCAGCATCCCGGGACAGGGTTCCAATTCACCCCTCCACTTT. It yields the protein CASIPGQGSNSPLHF.

This chain links TRBV6-6 with TRBJ1-6; 9 bases line up with TRBD1. V trimming: 4 bases; J trimming: 5 bases; junction bases outside the gene matches: 6. The germline V gene encodes CDR1 MNHNY and CDR2 SVGAGI (reference sequence). This CDR3 contains 16 residues. The CDR3 DNA is TGTGCCAGCAGTTCCAGGACAGGGGTCCATAATTCACCCCTCCACTTT. Translated, it gives CASSSRTGVHNSPLHF.

V and J are TRBV12-3 or TRBV12-4 and TRBJ1-1, with D uncertain. The CDR3 loop spans 13 amino acids. Deletions cut 6 bases from V and 8 bases from J, with 16 bases between. This CDR3 is CASRQTPTAEAFF. The CDR3 coding sequence is TGTGCCAGCAGACAAACCCCGACCGCCGAAGCTTTCTTT.

Notes on this clonotype: The CDR3 does not end in the conserved phenylalanine or tryptophan, so this is likely a read error. The rearrangement links TRBV2 to TRBJ2-7; D may be TRBD2 (5 bases). The CDR3 extends over 15 amino acids. Trimming pared 7 bases from V and 3 bases from J, leaving 19 bases between. Germline loops: CDR1 SNHLY, CDR2 FYNNEI. CDR3 sequence reads: CASIDGFSADYEQYL. The CDR3 nucleotides read TGTGCCAGCATCGATGGGTTTAGCGCTGACTACGAGCAGTACCTC.

V and J are TRBV20-1 and TRBJ2-7, with a possible D match to TRBD1 (5 bases). Germline-derived CDR1 and CDR2 are DFQATT and SNEGSKA (reference sequence). The CDR3 loop spans 14 amino acids. V was cut by 1 base and J by 5 bases, with 15 bases left in between. This CDR3 is CSARGPGSFDEQYF. DNA for the CDR3: TGCAGTGCTAGAGGACCAGGGTCATTCGACGAGCAGTACTTC.

The chain combines TRBV7-2 with TRBJ2-2; 7 bases fit TRBD2. The J segment lost 0 bases and the V segment lost 6 bases, leaving 7 bases of the junction unmatched. The V gene's germline CDR1 is SGHTA and CDR2 FQGNSA. The CDR3 is made up of 16 amino acids. The chain's CDR3 is CASRTLAGANTGELFF. The CDR3, as DNA: TGTGCCAGCAGAACACTGGCGGGGGCGAACACCGGGGAGCTGTTTTTT.

The chain recombines TRBV19 with TRBJ1-1, with TRBD1 matching over 7 bases. Per germline, CDR1 LNHDA and CDR2 SQIVND (reference sequence). There are 12 residues in the CDR3. The trim removed 5 bases at V and 11 bases at J, leaving 8 bases unmatched. CDR3 bases: TGTGCCAGTAGTCCCCTAGGACAGGCGGCTTTCTTT. Encoded protein: CASSPLGQAAFF.

V is TRBV7-9 and J is TRBJ1-1; 10 bases map to TRBD1. Germline V lookup: CDR1 SEHNR, CDR2 FQNEAQ (reference sequence). Trimming cost V 2 bases and J 1 base; bases outside gene matches: 16. The CDR3 has 20 residues. DNA of the CDR3: TGTGCCAGCAGCTTATCGGGACAGGGGACCAACTTTCAATCGAACACTGAAGCTTTCTTT. It yields the protein CASSLSGQGTNFQSNTEAFF.

At least ten counts were recorded for this clonotype. The genes are TRBV6-5 and TRBJ2-7; D call uncertain. Germline CDR1 and CDR2: MNHEY and SVGAGI. The CDR3 has 13 residues. V shed 6 bases and J shed 0 bases, with 9 bases lying between them. In DNA form, the CDR3 reads TGTGCCAGCAGCTTACAGTTCTCCTACGAGCAGTACTTC. Amino acids: CASSLQFSYEQYF.

The chain couples TRBV5-1 to TRBJ2-7; TRBD1 aligns across 8 bases. There are 13 residues in the CDR3. Unmatched junction bases numbered 6, after V lost 6 bases and J lost 4 bases. Germline CDR1 is SGHRS and CDR2 is YFSETQ. The CDR3 here is CASIGQGDYEQYF. For the CDR3, the DNA is TGCGCCAGCATCGGACAGGGCGATTACGAGCAGTACTTC.

The sample holds one count of this clonotype. V and J are TRBV2 and TRBJ2-5; 7 nucleotides align to TRBD1. The junction had 3 bases not matched to a gene; V was cut back by 1 base and J by 4 bases. Per the germline V gene, CDR1 is SNHLY and CDR2 is FYNNEI. The CDR3 consists of 14 residues. The CDR3: CASSEEGAVETQYF. CDR3 nucleotides: TGTGCCAGCAGTGAAGAGGGGGCGGTAGAGACCCAGTACTTC.

The J gene is TRBJ2-7, the V gene TRBV7-6; 7 bases map to TRBD1. With V trimmed by 8 bases and J by 3 bases, 7 bases remained unmatched. This CDR3 is 13 amino acids long. Germline V gives CDR1 SGHVS, CDR2 FNYEAQ. The CDR3 DNA follows: TGTGCCAGCGGTGGGGGACAGTACTACGAGCAGTACTTC. It specifies CASGGGQYYEQYF.

The chain links TRBV2 to TRBJ1-2, with 10 bases fitting TRBD1. Germline trimming cut 3 bases from V and 2 bases from J; bases unmatched to any gene: 6. The CDR3 spans 16 residues. Germline values: CDR1 SNHLY, CDR2 FYNNEI. The CDR3 DNA reads TGTGCCAGCAGTGATCCGGGGACAGGGGCGAACTATGGCTACACCTTC. It codes for CASSDPGTGANYGYTF.

Ten or more counts support this clonotype. This chain links TRBV12-3 or TRBV12-4 with TRBJ1-4; D not resolved. There are 15 residues in the CDR3. The V and J ends lost 8 bases and 5 bases respectively, with 18 bases between them. CDR3: CASGPSGFWNEKLFF. CDR3 bases: TGTGCCAGCGGTCCCTCCGGATTTTGGAATGAAAAACTGTTTTTT.

This clonotype was seen a handful of times. The V call is TRBV29-1, the J call TRBJ2-7; 7 bases align to TRBD2. This CDR3 region has 16 residues. From germline, CDR1 is SQVTM and CDR2 ANQGSEA. Trimming removed 0 bases from V and 1 base from J; junction bases left unmatched: 9. The CDR3 loop is CSVEEVGPAGSYEQYF. CDR3 DNA sequence: TGCAGCGTTGAAGAGGTAGGACCAGCGGGATCCTACGAGCAGTACTTC.

This clonotype was counted at least ten times. This chain joins TRBV9 and TRBJ2-3; 12 nucleotides match TRBD1. There are 18 residues in the CDR3. Unmatched junction bases numbered 17, after V lost 7 bases and J lost 5 bases. In germline, CDR1 is SGDLS, CDR2 YYNGEE. DNA for the CDR3: TGTGCCAGCTCGGAGGGGACAGGGGGCATATTGGGTCTAGATACGCAGTATTTT. Its protein is CASSEGTGGILGLDTQYF. The full variable domain, with the rest looked up from reference TRBV9 and TRBJ2-3, is DSGVTQTPKHLITATGQRVTLRCSPRSGDLSVYWYQQSLDQGLQFLIQYYNGEERAKGNILERFSAQQFPDLHSELNLSSLELGDSALYFCASSEGTGGILGLDTQYFGPGTRLTVL.

This clonotype was detected many times. The V and J genes are TRBV6-6 and TRBJ1-1; D is unresolved. Germline V gene lookup returns CDR1 MNHNY and CDR2 SVGAGI (reference sequence). The CDR3 runs to 12 residues. V was trimmed by 8 bases and J by 3 bases, leaving 10 bases between them. The CDR3 is CASDWGDTEAFF. CDR3 bases: TGTGCCAGCGATTGGGGAGACACTGAAGCTTTCTTT.

There are a few counts of this clonotype. V and J are TRBV7-9 and TRBJ2-5, with D unresolved. V lost 5 bases to trimming and J lost 5 bases, with 6 bases between them. Germline V gene lookup returns CDR1 SEHNR and CDR2 FQNEAQ (reference sequence). The CDR3 extends over 11 amino acids. CDR3 coding DNA: TGTGCCAGCAGCCAGCTCGAGACCCAGTACTTC. As protein: CASSQLETQYF.

This chain connects TRBV9 to TRBJ1-2; D is unresolved. V dropped 6 bases and J dropped 3 bases, with 12 bases sitting between them. The CDR3 loop spans 13 amino acids. Germline values: CDR1 SGDLS, CDR2 YYNGEE. The CDR3 protein is CASTGALDYGYTF. The CDR3 bases are TGTGCCAGCACCGGAGCCCTTGACTATGGCTACACCTTC.

V is TRBV7-9 and J is TRBJ2-5; possible D gene TRBD2, 6 bases. The CDR3 is 14 amino acids. From germline, CDR1 is SEHNR and CDR2 FQNEAQ (reference sequence). The germline V and J ends were trimmed by 1 base and 5 bases, with 11 bases remaining between them. CDR3 sequence: CASSLGGTEETQYF. The DNA of the CDR3 is TGTGCCAGCAGCTTAGGGGGGACTGAGGAGACCCAGTACTTC.

V usage is TRBV5-5 and J usage is TRBJ1-1; 7 nucleotides match TRBD1. The CDR3 has 16 residues. The V and J ends lost 4 bases and 6 bases, in that order; junction bases with no gene match: 15. Germline CDR1 SGHKS, CDR2 YYEKEE (reference sequence). The DNA of the CDR3 is TGTGCCAGCAGCGGCGGAGGGGGCGTGGTAGGCGCTGAAGCTTTCTTT. It is translated as CASSGGGGVVGAEAFF.

This chain uses TRBV7-2 with TRBJ2-7; D assignment may be TRBD1 or TRBD2 (6 bases each). Per the germline V gene, CDR1 is SGHTA and CDR2 is FQGNSA. The CDR3 has 15 amino acids. With 6 bases removed from V and 2 bases from J, the gap between germline ends came to 17 bases. Here the CDR3 DNA reads TGTGCCAGCAGTTCTCGTGCAGGGGAGGCCTACGAGCAGTACTTC. Translated: CASSSRAGEAYEQYF.

The V gene is TRBV29-1, the J gene TRBJ1-1; D is possibly TRBD1 (6 bases). Per germline, CDR1 SQVTM and CDR2 ANQGSEA. This CDR3 contains 13 residues. Trimming removed 3 bases at V and 4 bases at J, with 12 bases between. The CDR3 region is CSVERGRGTEAFF. The CDR3 DNA reads as TGCAGCGTTGAGCGGGGGCGCGGCACTGAAGCTTTCTTT. The full variable domain, its missing parts supplied by reference TRBV29-1 and TRBJ1-1, is SAVISQKPSRDICQRGTSLTIQCQVDSQVTMMFWYRQQPGQSLTLIATANQGSEATYESGFVIDKFPISRPNLTFSTLTVSNMSPEDSSIYLCSVERGRGTEAFFGQGTRLTVV.

The table lists this clonotype with many counts. The CDR3 coding sequence is TGTGCCAGCAGCCTGGGGGCTCCTTCTAAGTCCTACGAGCAGTACTTC. Protein sequence: CASSLGAPSKSYEQYF. The V and J genes are TRBV5-5 and TRBJ2-7, with D maybe TRBD1 (6 bases). V gave up 4 bases and J gave up 1 base, with 18 bases separating them. CDR1 and CDR2 from the germline V gene are SGHKS and YYEKEE (reference sequence). The CDR3 covers 16 residues.

This chain uses TRBV15 with TRBJ2-7; 12 bases align to TRBD2. This CDR3 contains 18 residues. CDR1 is LNHNV and CDR2 is YYDKDF in the germline V gene (reference sequence). The trim removed 0 bases at V and 5 bases at J, leaving 11 bases unmatched. CDR3 nucleotides: TGTGCCACCAGCAGAGATGCGTGGGCTAGCGGGAGGGCCAACGAGCAGTACTTC. The encoded protein is CATSRDAWASGRANEQYF.

This rearrangement joins TRBV4-3 to TRBJ2-1, with D possibly being TRBD1 (6 bases). V was shortened by 1 base and J by 0 bases, with 10 bases between the two germline ends. There are 16 residues in the CDR3. Germline V gene sequence: CDR1 LGHNA, CDR2 YSLEER. The CDR3 loop reads CASSQAWTASYNEQFF. The CDR3 bases are TGCGCCAGCAGCCAAGCTTGGACAGCCTCCTACAATGAGCAGTTCTTC.

Note on this clonotype: The CDR3 ends on some other residue instead of the conserved phenylalanine or tryptophan, so this is likely a read error. The chain is built from TRBV24-1 and TRBJ2-3; 12 bases fit TRBD2. Germline lookup yields CDR1 KGHDR and CDR2 SFDVKD. J was trimmed by 8 bases and V by 2 bases; bases with no gene match: 4. The CDR3 spans 15 residues. The CDR3 region is CATSDWRTSGTTQYL. The CDR3 DNA is TGTGCCACCAGTGATTGGAGGACTAGCGGGACTACGCAGTATCTT.